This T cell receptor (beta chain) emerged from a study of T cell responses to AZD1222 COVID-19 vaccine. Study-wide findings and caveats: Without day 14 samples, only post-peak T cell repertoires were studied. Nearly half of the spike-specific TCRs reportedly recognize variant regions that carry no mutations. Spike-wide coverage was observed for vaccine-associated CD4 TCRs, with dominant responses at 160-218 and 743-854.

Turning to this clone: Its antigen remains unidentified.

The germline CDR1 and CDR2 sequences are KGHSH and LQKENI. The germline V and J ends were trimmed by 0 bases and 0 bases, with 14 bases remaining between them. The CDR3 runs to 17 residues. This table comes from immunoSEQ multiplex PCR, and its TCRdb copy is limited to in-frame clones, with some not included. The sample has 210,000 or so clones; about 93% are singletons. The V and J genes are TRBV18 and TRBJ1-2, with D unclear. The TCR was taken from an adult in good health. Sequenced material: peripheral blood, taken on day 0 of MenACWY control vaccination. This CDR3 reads CASSPPDLSPANYGYTF. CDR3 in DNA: TGTGCCAGCTCACCACCGGATTTGTCCCCAGCTAACTATGGCTACACCTTC. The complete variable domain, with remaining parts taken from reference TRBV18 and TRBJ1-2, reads NAGVMQNPRHLVRRRGQEARLRCSPMKGHSHVYWYRQLPEEGLKFMVYLQKENIIDESGMPKERFSAEFPKEGPSILRIQQVVRGDSAAYFCASSPPDLSPANYGYTFGSGTRLTVV.